These 19 T cell receptor beta chains originate from one sample sequenced in a study of blood T cell repertoires in COVID-19. The protocol was immunoSEQ multiplex PCR, while the TCRdb copy is restricted to in-frame clones and leaves out a portion. This table has roughly 300,000 clones, about 90% appearing once. The specimen was peripheral blood. The receptors originated from a woman aged 25 to 39 with COVID-19, enrolled during active disease.

This clone was seen only once. This chain joins TRBV2 and TRBJ2-5; D might be TRBD2 (5 bases). The germline gives CDR1 SNHLY, CDR2 FYNNEI. This CDR3 has 17 amino acids. Trimming removed 4 bases at V and 0 bases at J, with 18 bases between. The chain's CDR3 is CASSGPLLFGDQETQYF. The CDR3 DNA is TGTGCCAGCAGTGGACCATTACTATTCGGGGACCAAGAGACCCAGTACTTC.

This clone showed up just once. This chain connects TRBV7-9 to TRBJ1-3, with 10 positions matching TRBD1. CDR3 length: 15 amino acids. With V trimmed by 5 bases and J by 2 bases, 3 bases remained unmatched. CDR1 SEHNR and CDR2 FQNEAQ come from the germline V gene (reference sequence). The CDR3 DNA is TGTGCCAGCAGCCCGGGACAGGGGACTGGAAACACCATATATTTT. This sequence encodes CASSPGQGTGNTIYF. The full variable domain, its missing parts supplied by reference TRBV7-9 and TRBJ1-3, is DTGVSQNPRHKITKRGQNVTFRCDPISEHNRLYWYRQTLGQGPEFLTYFQNEAQLEKSRLLSDRFSAERPKGSFSTLEIQRTEQGDSAMYLCASSPGQGTGNTIYFGEGSWLTVV.

In this sample, this clone turned up a few times. The rearrangement uses TRBV5-1 and TRBJ1-1; TRBD1 matches 8 bases. Germline lookup yields CDR1 SGHRS and CDR2 YFSETQ. J lost 12 bases, V lost 4 bases, and 11 bases had no gene match. The CDR3 loop spans 13 amino acids. CDR3 coding DNA: TGCGCCAGCAGCGAAGGACAGGGAACCTTGACTTTCTTT. This gives the protein CASSEGQGTLTFF.

CDR3 in amino acids: CASKLDSYSNQPQHF. CDR3 DNA sequence: TGTGCCAGCAAACTGGACAGTTATAGCAATCAGCCCCAGCATTTT. The chain carries TRBV2 and TRBJ1-5; TRBD1 might be the D (6 bases). The CDR3 has 15 amino acids. The V gene's germline CDR1 is SNHLY and CDR2 FYNNEI. The V end was cut by 7 bases, the J end by 0 bases, with 13 bases between.

The chain couples TRBV9 to TRBJ1-3, with D unclear. Trimming stripped 0 bases from V and 0 bases from J, with 10 bases between. Germline V CDR1 and CDR2: SGDLS, YYNGEE. CDR3 length equals 16 residues. The CDR3 DNA sequence: TGTGCCAGCAGCGTAGTGGCGGGGAACTCTGGAAACACCATATATTTT. Protein product: CASSVVAGNSGNTIYF. The full variable domain, its missing parts supplied by reference TRBV9 and TRBJ1-3, is DSGVTQTPKHLITATGQRVTLRCSPRSGDLSVYWYQQSLDQGLQFLIQYYNGEERAKGNILERFSAQQFPDLHSELNLSSLELGDSALYFCASSVVAGNSGNTIYFGEGSWLTVV.

Only one count was recorded for this clone. The chain employs TRBV5-8 and TRBJ2-3, with unresolved D. Trimming cost V 4 bases and J 0 bases, with 3 bases left between them. Germline CDR1 SGHTS, CDR2 YDEGEE. There are 12 residues in the CDR3. CDR3 protein: CASSQSTDTQYF. CDR3 in DNA: TGTGCCAGCAGCCAGAGCACAGATACGCAGTATTTT. The full variable domain, completed using reference TRBV5-8 and TRBJ2-3, is EAGVTQSPTHLIKTRGQQATLRCSPISGHTSVYWYQQALGLGLQFLLWYDEGEERNRGNFPPRFSGRQFPNYSSELNVNALELEDSALYLCASSQSTDTQYFGPGTRLTVL.

The chain has TRBV5-1 and TRBJ2-1, with 13 bases identical to TRBD2. The CDR3 contains 15 residues. The J segment lost 6 bases and the V segment lost 2 bases, leaving 2 bases of the junction unmatched. Per germline, CDR1 SGHRS and CDR2 YFSETQ. For the CDR3, the DNA is TGCGCCAGCAGCTTACTAGCGGGGGGGCCCAATGAGCAGTTCTTC. This encodes CASSLLAGGPNEQFF. Full variable domain (missing parts from reference TRBV5-1 and TRBJ2-1): KAGVTQTPRYLIKTRGQQVTLSCSPISGHRSVSWYQQTPGQGLQFLFEYFSETQRNKGNFPGRFSGRQFSNSRSEMNVSTLELGDSALYLCASSLLAGGPNEQFFGPGTRLTVL.

V gene TRBV4-3 combines with J gene TRBJ2-7, with D tentatively TRBD2 (6 bases). V was cut by 1 base and J by 0 bases, with 10 bases left in between. Per germline, CDR1 LGHNA and CDR2 YSLEER. The CDR3 sequence is 15 residues long. The CDR3 coding sequence is TGCGCCAGCAGCCAAGTCGGGGGACGCTCCTACGAGCAGTACTTC. Encoded protein: CASSQVGGRSYEQYF.

The rearrangement uses TRBV7-2 and TRBJ1-2; 7 positions match TRBD1. Per germline, CDR1 SGHTA and CDR2 FQGNSA. The V gene end was trimmed by 5 bases and the J gene end by 7 bases; junction bases not matched to a gene: 7. The CDR3 length is 13 residues. The CDR3 is CASSPTGAGGYTF. The CDR3 DNA is TGTGCCAGCAGCCCTACAGGGGCAGGTGGCTACACCTTC.

The chain has TRBV30 and TRBJ1-6, with TRBD1 matching 7 bases. CDR1 is GTSNPN and CDR2 is SVGIG in the germline V gene (reference sequence). The V gene end was trimmed by 2 bases and the J gene end by 9 bases; junction bases not matched to a gene: 4. This CDR3 region has 13 residues. The CDR3 sequence: CAWSISGGSPLHF. In nucleotides, the CDR3 is TGTGCCTGGAGTATTTCAGGGGGTTCACCCCTCCACTTT.

This rearrangement joins TRBV5-4 to TRBJ1-2; TRBD1 might be the D (6 bases). Between the trimmed V and J ends, which lost 6 bases and 2 bases, there was a span of 20 bases. CDR3 size: 16 residues. Germline V lookup: CDR1 SGHNT, CDR2 YYREEE (reference sequence). The CDR3 sequence: CASTPRLGAGNYGYTF. The CDR3 DNA follows: TGTGCCAGCACCCCCCGGTTGGGGGCCGGGAACTATGGCTACACCTTC.

In this sample, this clone turned up once. The chain couples TRBV5-1 to TRBJ2-1, with D possibly TRBD2 on 7 matching bases. The CDR3 runs to 15 residues. The V end lost 1 base, the J end lost 6 bases, and 14 bases lay between the germline ends. Germline CDR1 and CDR2: SGHRS and YFSETQ. The CDR3 DNA reads TGCGCCAGCAGCTTGATGGGGGGAGGGGGCAATGAGCAGTTCTTC. Translated, it gives CASSLMGGGGNEQFF.

CDR3 loop: CASSQGDSSGNTIYF. The CDR3 DNA follows: TGTGCCAGCAGCCAAGGGGACAGCTCTGGAAACACCATATATTTT. This chain links TRBV14 with TRBJ1-3; 7 bases line up with TRBD1. This CDR3 comprises 15 residues. Trimming took 1 base from V and 0 from J; bases not matched to a gene: 0. Germline CDR1 reads SGHDN; CDR2 reads FVKESK.

In nucleotides, the CDR3 is TGTGCCAGCAGCTTAAGGGGGTTTGGCAGCCGGCCGTGGGGCTACACCTTC. Its protein is CASSLRGFGSRPWGYTF. The chain is built from TRBV11-3 and TRBJ1-2, with a weak D call TRBD1 (6 bases). V lost 2 bases and J lost 8, with 24 bases in between. CDR1 is SGHNT and CDR2 is YENEEA in the germline V gene. The CDR3 has 17 residues. The full variable domain, rest sourced from reference TRBV11-3 and TRBJ1-2, is EAGVVQSPRYKIIEKKQPVAFWCNPISGHNTLYWYLQNLGQGPELLIRYENEEAVDDSQLPKDRFSAERLKGVDSTLKIQPAELGDSAVYLCASSLRGFGSRPWGYTFGSGTRLTVV.

With respect to this clone: The same CDR3 arises from other DNA sequences in this sample as well. The chain combines TRBV7-2 with TRBJ2-5; 10 bases line up with TRBD1. This CDR3 comprises 14 residues. V gave up 3 bases and J gave up 5 bases; unmatched junction bases: 3. From germline, CDR1 is SGHTA and CDR2 FQGNSA. In DNA, the CDR3 is TGTGCCAGCAGCTTGACAGGGGGCAGGGAGACCCAGTACTTC. The encoded protein is CASSLTGGRETQYF. The complete variable domain, with remaining parts taken from reference TRBV7-2 and TRBJ2-5, reads GAGVSQSPSNKVTEKGKDVELRCDPISGHTALYWYRQSLGQGLEFLIYFQGNSAPDKSGLPSDRFSAERTGGSVSTLTIQRTQQEDSAVYLCASSLTGGRETQYFGPGTRLLVL.

This sequence joins TRBV3-1 (or the pseudogene TRBV3-2) and TRBJ1-3; possibly TRBD1 for D (5 bases). In germline, CDR1 is LGHDT, CDR2 YNNKEL (reference sequence). The CDR3 loop spans 18 amino acids. V lost 0 bases to trimming and J lost 0 bases, with 15 bases between them. As DNA, the CDR3 is TGTGCCAGCAGCCAAGATCTTGGCAGGGTGGGCTCTGGAAACACCATATATTTT. The encoded protein is CASSQDLGRVGSGNTIYF.

CDR3 bases: TGCGCCAGCAGCGTACAGGGGGGCGGAGAGACCCAGTACTTC. Protein product: CASSVQGGGETQYF. The genes are TRBV5-1 and TRBJ2-5, with 8 bases aligning to TRBD1. With V trimmed by 4 bases and J by 4 bases, 6 bases remained unmatched. CDR1 is SGHRS and CDR2 is YFSETQ in the germline V gene. The CDR3 is 14 amino acids.

V gene TRBV28 combines with J gene TRBJ1-5, with 12 positions matching TRBD1. This CDR3 region has 19 residues. Trimming removed 1 base from V and 3 bases from J; junction bases left unmatched: 10. Germline-derived CDR1 and CDR2 are MDHEN and SYDVKM. DNA for the CDR3: TGTGCCAGCAGTTTATTTGACCTGGGACAGGGGGCTATCAATCAGCCCCAGCATTTT. The encoded protein is CASSLFDLGQGAINQPQHF.

This sequence joins TRBV3-1 (or the pseudogene TRBV3-2) and TRBJ1-6; D remains unclear. Trimming shortened V by 4 bases and J by 6 bases, and 13 bases separated the two germline ends. From germline, CDR1 is LGHDT and CDR2 YNNKEL (reference sequence). The CDR3 has 15 amino acids. CDR3 DNA: TGTGCCAGCAGCCCCGGGGTCCTTCTTAATTCACCCCTCCACTTT. Translation gives CASSPGVLLNSPLHF.